These 13 T cell receptor beta chains were sequenced from one sample in a study of CD8 T cells in ankylosing spondylitis. TCRdb re-analysed the 5' RACE reads in MiXCR, keeping a single row per CDR3 protein. This sample yields 200,000 to 300,000 distinct CDR3 sequences, of which roughly a tenth are seen a single time; 2.6% belongs to the top ten. Sample: blood, either unsorted or a sorted T cell fraction (not recorded which). All receptors derive from a male donor with ankylosing spondylitis or in good health (not recorded which).

This clonotype has more than one count but fewer than ten. V is TRBV20-1 and J is TRBJ1-4; the D gene is possibly TRBD1 (6 bases). The germline gives CDR1 DFQATT, CDR2 SNEGSKA (reference sequence). Trimming took 0 bases from V and 11 from J, leaving 16 bases between them. CDR3 length: 14 residues. The CDR3 reads CSAREGGGTRKLFF. CDR3 in DNA: TGCAGTGCTAGAGAAGGGGGGGGTACGCGGAAACTGTTTTTT.

CDR3 nucleotide sequence: TGTGCCAGCGGGAAACAAGAGACCCAGTACTTC. This encodes CASGKQETQYF. The V call is TRBV2, the J call TRBJ2-5; D remains ambiguous. V was cut by 8 bases and J by 2 bases, with 6 bases left in between. Germline V gene lookup returns CDR1 SNHLY and CDR2 FYNNEI. The CDR3 is 11 residues long. The variable domain in full, completed from reference TRBV2 and TRBJ2-5, reads EPEVTQTPSHQVTQMGQEVILRCVPISNHLYFYWYRQILGQKVEFLVSFYNNEISEKSEIFDDQFSVERPDGSNFTLKIRSTKLEDSAMYFCASGKQETQYFGPGTRLLVL.

This clonotype has a count of ten or more. V gene TRBV5-1 combines with J gene TRBJ2-2, with D uncertain. The CDR3 loop spans 14 amino acids. V lost 2 bases, J lost 2 bases, and 7 bases lay in between. CDR1 is SGHRS, CDR2 YFSETQ, per germline. The CDR3 coding sequence is TGCGCCAGCAGCTTTAACATAAACACCGGGGAGCTGTTTTTT. Its translation: CASSFNINTGELFF.

In its sample, this clonotype was seen a few times. J is TRBJ1-2 and V is TRBV2, with no clear D. Trimming stripped 3 bases from V and 0 bases from J, with 8 bases between. CDR3 length equals 14 residues. CDR1 and CDR2 from the germline V gene are SNHLY and FYNNEI. In DNA form, the CDR3 reads TGTGCCAGCAGTGACAGGTTAGCTAACTATGGCTACACCTTC. Translating it yields CASSDRLANYGYTF.

In this sample, this clonotype turned up a few times. The V and J genes are TRBV5-6 and TRBJ2-3; 10 nucleotides match TRBD2. The CDR3 consists of 15 residues. With V trimmed by 2 bases and J by 2 bases, 2 bases remained unmatched. Per germline, CDR1 SGHDT and CDR2 YYEEEE. DNA of the CDR3: TGTGCCAGCAGCTTACTAGCGGGGCTCACAGATACGCAGTATTTT. Its translation: CASSLLAGLTDTQYF. The whole variable domain, filled in from reference TRBV5-6 and TRBJ2-3, reads DAGVTQSPTHLIKTRGQQVTLRCSPKSGHDTVSWYQQALGQGPQFIFQYYEEEERQRGNFPDRFSGHQFPNYSSELNVNALLLGDSALYLCASSLLAGLTDTQYFGPGTRLTVL.

Many counts were recorded for this clonotype. The V call is TRBV7-2, the J call TRBJ2-3; 8 nucleotides align to TRBD2. The CDR3 loop spans 15 amino acids. Trimming took 3 bases from V and 6 from J; bases not matched to a gene: 8. CDR1 and CDR2 (germline): SGHTA, FQGNSA. CDR3 protein: CASSLTRLAWDTQYF. CDR3 DNA sequence: TGTGCCAGCAGCTTGACCCGACTAGCGTGGGATACGCAGTATTTT.

This clonotype was counted ten times or more. This rearrangement joins TRBV25-1 to TRBJ1-6; D is uncertain. The germline gives CDR1 MGHDK, CDR2 SYGVNS. This CDR3 contains 12 residues. Trimming pared 9 bases from V and 8 bases from J, leaving 11 bases between. For the CDR3, the DNA is TGTGCCAGTTCACGGATTGATTCACCCCTCCACTTT. Encoded protein: CASSRIDSPLHF.

This clonotype showed up many times. The chain joins TRBV14 to TRBJ2-7; D call uncertain. Germline V gene data show CDR1 as SGHDN and CDR2 as FVKESK. The V end lost 1 base, the J end lost 2 bases, and 6 bases lay between the germline ends. This CDR3 is built from 13 residues. CDR3 residues: CASSQARPYEQYF. For the CDR3, the DNA is TGTGCCAGCAGCCAAGCTCGCCCCTACGAGCAGTACTTC.

Many counts were recorded for this clonotype. The chain carries TRBV6-1 and TRBJ2-7, with 7 positions matching TRBD1. The CDR3 runs 15 residues. In germline, CDR1 is MNHNS, CDR2 SASEGT. The V gene end was trimmed by 5 bases and the J gene end by 1 base; junction bases not matched to a gene: 8. CDR3 coding DNA: TGTGCCAGCAGTCAGACAGGGATCGGTTCCTACGAGCAGTACTTC. Residues: CASSQTGIGSYEQYF.

At least ten counts were recorded for this clonotype. This chain connects TRBV7-2 to TRBJ2-2; weak D call: TRBD1 (6 bases). V was pared by 2 bases and J by 4 bases, with 11 bases between. The CDR3 has 15 residues. Germline V gene lookup returns CDR1 SGHTA and CDR2 FQGNSA. CDR3 region: CASSLTGTFTGELFF. CDR3 sequence (DNA): TGTGCCAGCAGCTTAACGGGGACATTCACCGGGGAGCTGTTTTTT.

This clonotype has at least ten counts. The V call is TRBV25-1, the J call TRBJ2-3; D remains unclear. Between the trimmed V and J ends, which lost 6 bases and 7 bases, there was a span of 11 bases. This CDR3 contains 12 residues. The germline V gene has CDR1 MGHDK and CDR2 SYGVNS. The CDR3 DNA reads as TGTGCCAGCAGAAATTCCCTACATACGCAGTATTTT. Translated, it gives CASRNSLHTQYF.

This clonotype was observed at least ten times. CDR3 DNA: TGCGCCAGCAGCTTCAAGTGGGGGACACCGAACACCGGGGAGCTGTTTTTT. As protein: CASSFKWGTPNTGELFF. The chain joins TRBV5-1 to TRBJ2-2; possible D gene TRBD1, 6 bases. CDR3 length equals 17 residues. V lost 2 bases and J 0 bases, leaving 14 bases between the germline ends. Per germline, CDR1 SGHRS and CDR2 YFSETQ.

Many counts were recorded for this clonotype. The chain employs TRBV5-1 and TRBJ2-7; 9 positions match TRBD2. The CDR3 runs to 16 residues. Germline V CDR1 and CDR2: SGHRS, YFSETQ. V lost 0 bases to trimming and J lost 4 bases; unmatched junction nucleotides: 8. CDR3 residues: CASSLAVASGTYEQYF. In DNA form, the CDR3 reads TGCGCCAGCAGCTTGGCCGTGGCTAGCGGGACGTACGAGCAGTACTTC.